This T cell receptor beta chain was identified in a study of T cell changes during pregnancy in multiple sclerosis (dated by TCRdb to 2018 to 2020). Study-wide context: In women with multiple sclerosis, the researchers looked at how the T cell repertoire shifted as pregnancy progressed.

For this clone: The antigen this receptor binds is unknown. One base away there is no much larger clone; base qualities are not given.

From its cysteine to its phenylalanine, the CDR3 spans 16 amino acids. The read is trimmed to its CDR3 DNA, 48 bases read in frame from base 1. The germline V and J ends show losses of 4 bases and 0 bases respectively, and no gene match explains 5 bases of the junction. Reading the germline V gene gives CDR1 KGHSH and CDR2 LQKENI. The library was obtained by the immunoSEQ multiplex PCR assay. Held by TCRdb, this immuneACCESS table contains in-frame sequences only and omits some clones. Under half of the omission traces to an unresolved V gene where checked; the cause of the rest is unknown. The table for this sample lists roughly 38,000 clones; over 75% of them were counted only once. Of the sample, roughly 1.2% falls within the top ten clones.

The sequence was collected from a female donor with multiple sclerosis, enrolled in a pregnancy study. Sequences were derived from CD4+ T cells from peripheral blood mononuclear cells, sampled before pregnancy. The rearranged segments are TRBV18 and TRBJ2-2, with 7 bases aligning to TRBD2. The DNA reads TGTGCCAGCTCACAGACCGGGACTACGAACACCGGGGAGCTGTTTTTT. Translated, it reads CASSQTGTTNTGELFF. Here the CDR3 is joined to the reference TRBV18 and TRBJ2-2 genes, and the full variable domain is: NAGVMQNPRHLVRRRGQEARLRCSPMKGHSHVYWYRQLPEEGLKFMVYLQKENIIDESGMPKERFSAEFPKEGPSILRIQQVVRGDSAAYFCASSQTGTTNTGELFFGEGSRLTVL.